This entry concerns a single T cell receptor beta chain. The data derive from a study of blood T cell repertoires in COVID-19. This CDR3 contains 14 residues. Trimming took 5 bases from V and 8 from J, leaving 18 bases between them. The germline gives CDR1 MNHEY, CDR2 SVGAGI. Here immunoSEQ multiplex PCR was the method, and the copy in TCRdb shows in-frame clones only, minus some. The data show 300,000 or so clones, 90% seen once. The chain carries TRBV6-5 and TRBJ1-2; D call uncertain. This sequence originates from a woman in her thirties or forties with acute or convalescent COVID-19. Sequenced sample: peripheral blood. This CDR3 is CASSPRTGVWGYTF. CDR3 bases: TGTGCCAGCAGTCCCCGGACTGGGGTATGGGGCTACACCTTC.